This TCR beta chain was recorded in a study of blood T cell repertoires in COVID-19. This CDR3 is 12 amino acids long. V lost 6 bases and J 0 bases, leaving 4 bases between the germline ends. As processed by the authors: It was from reference gene primer amplification that nucleated cell counts were estimated. Clones were read by immunoSEQ multiplex PCR, and TCRdb kept only the in-frame ones, dropping some. Clone size and the V and J calls come from that table; the DNA yielded D and trimming. The table lists approximately 98,000 clones, approximately 82% of them singletons. This sequence joins TRBV12-3 or TRBV12-4 and TRBJ2-3; unclear D gene. This TCR came from a woman in her sixties or seventies with acute or convalescent COVID-19. The sample taken for sequencing was peripheral blood. The CDR3 reads CASRTSTDTQYF. The CDR3 DNA reads TGTGCCAGCAGGACTAGCACAGATACGCAGTATTTT.